The 5 T cell receptor beta chains below were found in one sample sequenced in a study of T-cell memory formation after mild COVID-19. TCRdb re-derived calls from the 5' RACE reads in MiXCR, one entry per CDR3 protein. Of some 250,000 distinct CDR3 sequences listed, about a sixth are singletons. The sample comprised PBMCs or a T cell subset sorted from them (not recorded which). These receptors came from a man aged 18 to 29 who had mild COVID-19 (a few samples of this study predate the infection). Cell type and time point are not known.

This clonotype was counted only a few times. The V and J genes are TRBV7-3 and TRBJ2-2; 9 nucleotides align to TRBD1. Germline trimming cut 5 bases from V and 6 bases from J; bases unmatched to any gene: 7. Germline V lookup: CDR1 SGHTA, CDR2 FQGTGA. CDR3 size: 15 residues. Written as DNA, the CDR3 is TGTGCCAGCAGCCGGGGACAGGGATGGGCCGGGGAGCTGTTTTTT. Its translation: CASSRGQGWAGELFF.

This chain connects TRBV7-3 to TRBJ2-3, with 8 bases lining up with TRBD1. Germline CDR1 SGHTA, CDR2 FQGTGA. J lost 5 bases, V lost 2 bases, and 12 bases had no gene match. This CDR3 contains 17 residues. The CDR3 is CASSLQFSSGGEDTQYF. CDR3 nucleotides: TGTGCCAGCAGCTTACAGTTCTCCTCAGGGGGCGAAGATACGCAGTATTTT.

The CDR3 here is CAGPGAGYGYTF. The CDR3 bases are TGCGCCGGCCCGGGGGCAGGGTATGGCTACACCTTC. This rearrangement joins TRBV4-3 to TRBJ1-2; D may be TRBD1 (6 bases). Germline CDR1 reads LGHNA; CDR2 reads YSLEER. V lost 11 bases and J 5 bases, leaving 15 bases between the germline ends. This CDR3 has 12 residues.

This clonotype has more than one count but fewer than ten. The J gene is TRBJ2-3, the V gene TRBV6-1; no clear D gene. Trimming took off 7 bases at V and 3 bases at J, with 17 bases between the two ends. The CDR3 is 15 amino acids. Germline values: CDR1 MNHNS, CDR2 SASEGT. The CDR3 protein is CASNASPSGTDTQYF. CDR3 DNA: TGTGCCAGCAATGCCAGCCCCAGTGGTACAGATACGCAGTATTTT.

This chain connects TRBV27 to TRBJ2-5; 9 bases agree with TRBD2. The CDR3 extends over 17 amino acids. CDR1 and CDR2 from the germline V gene are MNHEY and SMNVEV (reference sequence). Unmatched junction bases numbered 16, after V lost 10 bases and J lost 1 base. DNA of the CDR3: TGTGCCACTTTCGGGGTAGCGGGGGCTCCACTCCAAGAGACCCAGTACTTC. It translates to CATFGVAGAPLQETQYF.